The 2 T cell receptor beta chains below were found in one sample sequenced in a study of CD8 T cells in Susac syndrome (dated by TCRdb to between 2019 and 2020). Library construction relied on the immunoSEQ multiplex PCR assay. RNA was extracted with the RNeasy kit and about 0.5 to 1 ug was reverse transcribed using random hexamers. The public reads were run again by TCRdb, first through fastp at Q25 and then through MiXCR, and only productive beta chains were kept. Rows merge per CDR3 protein into single entries with the most common DNA and genes. This sample gives 55,000 to 70,000 distinct CDR3 sequences in total; over 90% of them show up just once. 0.2% to 0.25% of the sample rests with the top ten. The sequencing input was CD8+ T cells from PBMCs. The receptors here all came from a human donor in good health.

This chain connects TRBV20-1 to TRBJ2-3; D possibly corresponds to TRBD1 (6 bases). The CDR3 consists of 15 residues. In germline, CDR1 is DFQATT, CDR2 SNEGSKA (reference sequence). V lost 0 bases and J 8 bases, leaving 18 bases between the germline ends. This chain's CDR3 is CSARDPTGWDGTQYF. The DNA for the CDR3 is TGCAGTGCTAGAGATCCCACAGGGTGGGACGGTACGCAGTATTTT.

This clonotype was counted once. The rearrangement uses TRBV13 and TRBJ1-1; weak D call: TRBD1 (5 bases). Between the trimmed V and J ends, which lost 4 bases and 0 bases, there was a span of 12 bases. Germline values: CDR1 PRHDT, CDR2 FYEKMQ (reference sequence). CDR3 size: 15 residues. The CDR3 nucleotides read TGTGCCAGCAGCTCCACCGGGGCATTGAACACTGAAGCTTTCTTT. It specifies CASSSTGALNTEAFF.